This T cell receptor beta chain was sequenced during a study of blood T cell repertoires in COVID-19. Study details: Donors in the United States, Italy and Spain gave samples during acute or convalescent COVID-19. PBMCs, B-cell-depleted T cells, or T cells were the source of the cDNA or gDNA that made up the material.

Grouping used clinical history reported by participants in a survey and questionnaire. How the authors handled the data: From reference gene primer amplification, estimates of nucleated cell counts were derived. Some clones are missing from TCRdb's copy, which holds only in-frame ones; the method was immunoSEQ multiplex PCR. Clone size and V and J calls were adopted from that table, with D and trimming inferred from the DNA. Of approximately 380,000 clones listed, more than 75% are singletons. With 3 bases removed from V and 0 bases from J, the gap between germline ends came to 14 bases. This CDR3 comprises 16 residues. Germline V gives CDR1 MNHNS, CDR2 SASEGT.

Sequenced input: PBMCs or T cells enriched from blood (not recorded which). The chain carries TRBV6-1 and TRBJ1-2; no clear D gene. This receptor was taken from a woman younger than 30 who had recovered from COVID-19. CDR3 protein: CASSDLKALTNYGYTF. CDR3 DNA sequence: TGTGCCAGCAGTGATTTGAAGGCACTAACTAACTATGGCTACACCTTC.